By sample share, the clone carrying this T cell receptor (beta chain) is medium-sized. The CDR3 runs 14 residues. The V gene lost 0 bases and the J gene lost 5 bases, with 10 bases spanning the gap. Germline CDR1 is MNHEY and CDR2 is SVGAGI. Before thyroid surgery, none of the patients had received any treatment. This record comes from a study of metastatic and nonmetastatic thyroid tumors. TCRdb re-called the PCR reads with MiXCR. In the table there are thousands of clones, around a quarter of which are singletons. Sample: adjacent normal tissue. V usage is TRBV6-5 and J usage is TRBJ2-5; unclear D gene. The receptor comes from a male donor with papillary thyroid cancer or a benign thyroid nodule (not recorded which). Some clones in this sample may be carry-over from other donors' samples. The CDR3 region is CASSYSYLGETQYF. The CDR3 DNA is TGTGCCAGCAGTTACTCGTATCTGGGGGAGACCCAGTACTTC.